The 27 T cell receptor beta chains below all came from one sample that was sequenced in a study of CD8 T cells in ankylosing spondylitis. TCRdb ran MiXCR on the 5' RACE reads and lists one entry per CDR3 protein. In the table there are a few hundred thousand distinct CDR3 sequences, roughly 12% of which are singletons. General study points: Ankylosing spondylitis blood seemed to carry a telltale TCR beta motif made of roughly 8 highly homologous variants.

These receptors have no identified antigens. Source material: blood, either unsorted or a sorted T cell fraction (not recorded which). These receptors were taken from a male donor with ankylosing spondylitis.

A few counts support this clonotype. This rearrangement joins TRBV7-8 to TRBJ2-3, with 9 bases lining up with TRBD2. The V and J ends lost 5 bases and 2 bases, in that order; junction bases with no gene match: 11. The CDR3 is 17 residues long. Per germline, CDR1 SGHVS and CDR2 FQNEAQ. The CDR3 DNA is TGTGCCAGCAGCCTGACCAGACTAGCGGCCATCACAGATACGCAGTATTTT. It encodes CASSLTRLAAITDTQYF.

There are a few counts of this clonotype. This rearrangement joins TRBV6-1 to TRBJ2-1; perhaps TRBD2 as D (6 bases). The germline gives CDR1 MNHNS, CDR2 SASEGT. V was clipped by 1 base and J by 4 bases, with 20 bases between them. The CDR3 covers 18 residues. The CDR3 spells CASSEVKPGLKRYNEQFF. CDR3 nucleotides: TGTGCCAGCAGTGAAGTCAAACCGGGACTTAAACGTTACAATGAGCAGTTCTTC.

The chain employs TRBV27 and TRBJ1-1; 7 nucleotides match TRBD1. Germline loops: CDR1 MNHEY, CDR2 SMNVEV (reference sequence). The CDR3 length is 13 residues. Losses at the gene ends were 6 bases for V and 1 base for J; bases not matched to a gene: 2. The CDR3 sequence is CASSTGANTEAFF. The CDR3 DNA reads as TGTGCCAGCAGCACAGGGGCGAACACTGAAGCTTTCTTT.

This clonotype appeared many times. The chain employs TRBV29-1 and TRBJ2-3, with D maybe TRBD2 (5 bases). V was pared by 1 base and J by 0 bases, with 11 bases between. CDR1 and CDR2 (germline): SQVTM, ANQGSEA. The CDR3 covers 15 residues. Here the CDR3 reads CSVEASGSSTDTQYF. Written as DNA, the CDR3 is TGCAGCGTTGAAGCCAGCGGTTCTAGCACAGATACGCAGTATTTT.

V usage is TRBV19 and J usage is TRBJ1-1; D call uncertain. Per the germline V gene, CDR1 is LNHDA and CDR2 is SQIVND (reference sequence). The CDR3 is 14 residues long. V was trimmed by 2 bases and J by 1 base, leaving 8 bases between them. This CDR3 reads CASSITQANTEAFF. As DNA, the CDR3 is TGTGCCAGTAGTATAACGCAGGCGAACACTGAAGCTTTCTTT.

The CDR3 reads CATQLGPNEKLFF. The CDR3 DNA is TGTGCCACCCAGCTGGGTCCGAATGAAAAACTGTTTTTT. This sequence joins TRBV10-3 and TRBJ1-4; D remains ambiguous. V was clipped by 10 bases and J by 5 bases, with 14 bases between them. Per the germline V gene, CDR1 is ENHRY and CDR2 is SYGVKD. CDR3 length equals 13 residues.

The chain recombines TRBV11-2 with TRBJ2-3; the D gene could be TRBD1 or TRBD2 (5 bases each). Trimming took off 2 bases at V and 3 bases at J, with 12 bases between the two ends. Germline V CDR1 and CDR2: SGHAT, FQNNGV. The length of the CDR3 is 15 residues. CDR3 coding DNA: TGTGCCAGCAGCTTACTTCAGGGAGTAACAGATACGCAGTATTTT. As protein: CASSLLQGVTDTQYF.

This clonotype showed up just a few times. The genes are TRBV5-1 and TRBJ1-2, with D perhaps TRBD1 (5 bases). The CDR3 is 15 amino acids. Looked up from germline, CDR1 is SGHRS and CDR2 is YFSETQ. Trimming pared 3 bases from V and 3 bases from J, leaving 15 bases between. The CDR3 sequence: CASSSTQGFDYGYTF. The CDR3 bases are TGCGCCAGCAGCTCCACTCAGGGTTTTGACTATGGCTACACCTTC.

The chain recombines TRBV5-6 with TRBJ2-3; 9 nucleotides agree with TRBD2. This CDR3 is built from 16 residues. Losses at the gene ends were 3 bases for V and 1 base for J; bases not matched to a gene: 6. Germline V gene data show CDR1 as SGHDT and CDR2 as YYEEEE. In nucleotides, the CDR3 is TGTGCCAGCAGCTACATAGCGGGAGACGGCACAGATACGCAGTATTTT. It codes for CASSYIAGDGTDTQYF.

This chain uses TRBV5-1 with TRBJ2-7; D perhaps matches TRBD2 (6 bases). Trimming pared 4 bases from V and 3 bases from J, leaving 17 bases between. The CDR3 is made up of 15 amino acids. Germline CDR1 reads SGHRS; CDR2 reads YFSETQ. CDR3 protein: CASSLLARGIYEQYF. For the CDR3, the DNA is TGCGCCAGCAGCCTACTAGCCCGGGGAATCTACGAGCAGTACTTC.

The chain carries TRBV19 and TRBJ1-1; D unresolved. The CDR3 sequence is 15 residues long. Germline values: CDR1 LNHDA, CDR2 SQIVND (reference sequence). V dropped 3 bases and J dropped 0 bases, with 11 bases sitting between them. The CDR3 nucleotides read TGTGCCAGTAGTATTGATGGGTGGATGAACACTGAAGCTTTCTTT. This codes for CASSIDGWMNTEAFF.

This clonotype was observed many times. The chain couples TRBV11-2 to TRBJ2-2; the D gene is possibly TRBD2 (6 bases). V lost 5 bases and J 7 bases, leaving 14 bases between the germline ends. The germline CDR1 and CDR2 sequences are SGHAT and FQNNGV. The CDR3 has 14 residues. Here the CDR3 DNA reads TGTGCCAGCAGCGACCCTATGGGGGGCGGGGAGCTGTTTTTT. Translation gives CASSDPMGGGELFF.

The V gene is TRBV24-1, the J gene TRBJ2-2, with 10 bases that match TRBD1. V lost 7 bases, J lost 2 bases, and 18 bases stayed unmatched. Germline lookup yields CDR1 KGHDR and CDR2 SFDVKD. The CDR3 sequence is 20 residues long. The CDR3 protein is CATSDRGPLSFFRNTGELFF. CDR3 in DNA: TGTGCCACCAGCGACAGGGGGCCCCTCTCATTTTTCCGAAACACCGGGGAGCTGTTTTTT.

J is TRBJ1-6 and V is TRBV12-3 or TRBV12-4; 7 bases are a match to TRBD1. The CDR3 runs to 14 residues. The J segment lost 6 bases and the V segment lost 7 bases, leaving 6 bases of the junction unmatched. The CDR3 here is CASNPGTANSPLHF. Written as DNA, the CDR3 is TGTGCCAGCAACCCCGGGACAGCTAATTCACCCCTCCACTTT.

The chain recombines TRBV10-3 with TRBJ2-7, with 7 bases aligning to TRBD1. Germline V CDR1 and CDR2: ENHRY, SYGVKD. V lost 8 bases, J lost 4 bases, and 11 bases stayed unmatched. The CDR3 runs 14 residues. The CDR3 is CAIQNTGDVYEQYF. CDR3 coding DNA: TGTGCCATCCAAAATACAGGGGATGTTTACGAGCAGTACTTC.

This clonotype came up a few times. The CDR3, as DNA: TGTGCCAGCAGCTTAAGTTCTAGGAGGGACACCGGGGAGCTGTTTTTT. Residues: CASSLSSRRDTGELFF. The chain employs TRBV7-7 and TRBJ2-2; maybe TRBD2 (6 bases). V was shortened by 2 bases and J by 3 bases, with 13 bases between the two germline ends. The CDR3 totals 16 residues. Germline V gives CDR1 SSHAT, CDR2 FNYEAQ (reference sequence). The full variable domain, its missing parts supplied by reference TRBV7-7 and TRBJ2-2, is GAGVSQSPRYKVTKRGQDVTLRCDPISSHATLYWYQQALGQGPEFLTYFNYEAQPDKSGLPSDRFSAERPEGSISTLTIQRTEQRDSAMYRCASSLSSRRDTGELFFGEGSRLTVL.

In its sample, this clonotype was seen many times. The V call is TRBV7-8, the J call TRBJ2-2; D unclear. CDR1 is SGHVS and CDR2 is FQNEAQ in the germline V gene. V was clipped by 3 bases and J by 0 bases, with 8 bases between them. The CDR3 is made up of 15 amino acids. The CDR3 DNA reads as TGTGCCAGCAGCTTTTTGCCGACGAACACCGGGGAGCTGTTTTTT. Residues: CASSFLPTNTGELFF.

A few counts support this clonotype. The chain links TRBV27 to TRBJ2-5; 7 bases agree with TRBD1. CDR3 length: 14 amino acids. The V gene end was trimmed by 6 bases and the J gene end by 2 bases; junction bases not matched to a gene: 6. Germline V gene data show CDR1 as MNHEY and CDR2 as SMNVEV (reference sequence). The CDR3 region has the DNA TGTGCCAGCAGACCCTGGACAGGTCAAGAGACCCAGTACTTC. It encodes CASRPWTGQETQYF.

This clonotype turned up a few times. The genes are TRBV7-2 and TRBJ2-5; D not resolved. Trimming pared 5 bases from V and 4 bases from J, leaving 17 bases between. Germline CDR1 and CDR2: SGHTA and FQGNSA. This CDR3 has 15 amino acids. CDR3 coding DNA: TGTGCCAGCAGCCCCCTCATGGGGTTTAGAGAGACCCAGTACTTC. This translates into CASSPLMGFRETQYF. The variable domain in full, with the rest retrieved from reference TRBV7-2 and TRBJ2-5, is GAGVSQSPSNKVTEKGKDVELRCDPISGHTALYWYRQSLGQGLEFLIYFQGNSAPDKSGLPSDRFSAERTGGSVSTLTIQRTQQEDSAVYLCASSPLMGFRETQYFGPGTRLLVL.

The chain links TRBV29-1 to TRBJ2-4; no firm D call. CDR1 and CDR2 from the germline V gene are SQVTM and ANQGSEA. Trimming removed 4 bases from V and 1 base from J, with 5 bases in between. CDR3 length equals 12 residues. For the CDR3, the DNA is TGCAGCGTTGGGGCCGCCAAAAACATTCAGTACTTC. This encodes CSVGAAKNIQYF.

This clonotype was observed a few times. This chain uses TRBV5-5 with TRBJ2-2; D is uncertain. CDR1 is SGHKS and CDR2 is YYEKEE in the germline V gene (reference sequence). The ends were cut back, 0 bases at V and 2 bases at J, with 8 bases in the middle. This CDR3 comprises 15 residues. This CDR3 reads CASSLEGFNTGELFF. The CDR3 nucleotides read TGTGCCAGCAGCTTGGAGGGATTTAACACCGGGGAGCTGTTTTTT.

This clonotype has just a few counts. CDR3 in DNA: TGTGCCAGCAGCCGGGGAAAGAGTAACTATGGCTACACCTTC. Translation gives CASSRGKSNYGYTF. This chain links TRBV3-1 with TRBJ1-2; D gene uncertain. The CDR3 length is 14 residues. V dropped 4 bases and J dropped 1 base, with 10 bases sitting between them. CDR1 LGHDT and CDR2 YNNKEL come from the germline V gene (reference sequence). Combining the CDR3 with reference TRBV3-1 and TRBJ1-2 gives the whole variable domain DTAVSQTPKYLVTQMGNDKSIKCEQNLGHDTMYWYKQDSKKFLKIMFSYNNKELIINETVPNRFSPKSPDKAHLNLHINSLELGDSAVYFCASSRGKSNYGYTFGSGTRLTVV.

This clonotype was counted a few times. The rearrangement links TRBV20-1 to TRBJ2-1; D remains ambiguous. Germline lookup yields CDR1 DFQATT and CDR2 SNEGSKA (reference sequence). Trimming took 4 bases from V and 3 from J, leaving 4 bases between them. The CDR3 loop spans 11 amino acids. The chain's CDR3 is CSAINYNEQFF. Here the CDR3 DNA reads TGCAGTGCTATCAACTACAATGAGCAGTTCTTC.

The CDR3 nucleotides read TGTGCCAGCAGCAGAGGGGAAGTGAACACTGAAGCTTTCTTT. The encoded protein is CASSRGEVNTEAFF. V gene TRBV5-4 combines with J gene TRBJ1-1; D might be TRBD1 (5 bases). Germline V gene sequence: CDR1 SGHNT, CDR2 YYREEE (reference sequence). V lost 4 bases and J 0 bases, leaving 10 bases between the germline ends. The CDR3 has 14 amino acids.

The J gene is TRBJ1-1, the V gene TRBV11-2; possible D gene TRBD1, 5 bases. This CDR3 comprises 10 residues. The V end was cut by 5 bases, the J end by 10 bases, with 8 bases between. Germline-derived CDR1 and CDR2 are SGHAT and FQNNGV. The CDR3: CASSGGGAFF. The CDR3 nucleotides are TGTGCCAGCAGCGGGGGGGGAGCTTTCTTT.

With regard to this clonotype: One end of the junction is discordant with germline, which a read error may explain. The chain employs TRBV20-1 and TRBJ2-1; 15 bases align to TRBD2. From germline, CDR1 is DFQATT and CDR2 SNEGSKA (reference sequence). This CDR3 has 18 amino acids. DNA for the CDR3: TGCTGTGCTAGCTCACCCGGACTAGCGGGAGGGCACAACAATGAGCAGTTCTTC. Translation gives CCASSPGLAGGHNNEQFF.

V gene TRBV3-1 combines with J gene TRBJ1-2; D is perhaps TRBD1 (5 bases). Trimming took 1 base from V and 6 from J, leaving 12 bases between them. CDR1 is LGHDT, CDR2 YNNKEL, per germline (reference sequence). The CDR3 runs to 14 residues. The DNA for the CDR3 is TGTGCCAGCAGCCAAGCAGGGAGTAGTCATGGCTACACCTTC. It codes for CASSQAGSSHGYTF.